This entry concerns a single T cell receptor (beta chain). V was clipped by 1 base and J by 4 bases, with 7 bases between them. The CDR3 sequence is 13 residues long. Germline CDR1 is SGHVS and CDR2 is FQNEAQ. Every one of the donors was a Caucasian adult that lived in Nashville, Tennessee. The data derive from a study of shared clonotypes between healthy human individuals. Assay: immunoSEQ multiplex PCR; the TCRdb copy retains only in-frame clones and omits some. The table records millions of clones, 90% to 95% of them present only once. Sequenced material: naive CD4+ T cells sorted from blood. This sample's subset: CD45RA+ positively selected. V and J are TRBV7-8 and TRBJ2-5; D is undetermined. This TCR was recovered from a man younger than 35 in good health. CDR3: CASSLVVGETQYF. CDR3 DNA sequence: TGTGCCAGCAGCTTAGTTGTAGGAGAGACCCAGTACTTC. Using reference TRBV7-8 and TRBJ2-5 for the parts outside the CDR3, the full variable domain is GAGVSQSPRYKVAKRGQDVALRCDPISGHVSLFWYQQALGQGPEFLTYFQNEAQLDKSGLPSDRFFAERPEGSVSTLKIQRTQQEDSAVYLCASSLVVGETQYFGPGTRLLVL.